The present T cell receptor (beta chain) was sequenced within a study of cytomegalovirus exposure and HLA in healthy donors. Study results and caveats: The dataset shows that most TCR sequences were rare, while some public TCRs occurred in many donors. Cytomegalovirus association was listed for about 150 TCR beta chains. The classifier reportedly diagnosed cytomegalovirus status with high sensitivity and specificity.

The germline V gene encodes CDR1 MNHEY and CDR2 SVGAGI. V lost 1 base to trimming and J lost 0 bases, with 4 bases between them. The CDR3 runs to 14 residues. Sequenced by immunoSEQ multiplex PCR; TCRdb stores in-frame clones only, minus some. The sample carries about 130,000 clones, 89% recorded once. The donors formed part of the 120-subject validation cohort, distinct from the roughly 730-subject first cohort. About this clone: What it binds is not known.

The receptor's source is a woman between 18 and 30 years old in good health and CMV-seropositive. This chain uses TRBV6-5 with TRBJ1-5; D gene uncertain. The sample consisted of PBMCs. The CDR3 region is CASSYYGSNQPQHF. The CDR3 DNA reads TGTGCCAGCAGTTACTACGGTAGCAATCAGCCCCAGCATTTT.